These T cell receptor beta chains were read from a single sample in a study of blood T cell repertoires in COVID-19. The data were produced by immunoSEQ multiplex PCR, yet TCRdb's version contains in-frame clones alone and is incomplete. The table lists some 170,000 clones, approximately 88% of them singletons. Material for sequencing was peripheral blood. The receptors were sampled from a woman between 50 and 59 years old with acute or convalescent COVID-19. CDR3s include the opening cysteine and the closing phenylalanine or tryptophan. A D gene is named only where the DNA matches it firmly. Only part of the rows carry a size: once, few, many, or a class if the clone is expanded.

TRBV4-3,TRBJ2-3,16,TRBD1,.,CASSQDRDRSTDTQYF,TGCGCCAGCAGCCAGGACCGGGACAGGAGCACAGATACGCAGTATTTT
TRBV6-5,TRBJ2-5,11,.,.,CASSTRETQYF,TGTGCCAGCAGTACGAGGGAGACCCAGTACTTC
TRBV12-3/TRBV12-4,TRBJ1-1,13,TRBD1,.,CASSSQGYTEAFF,TGTGCCAGCAGCTCACAGGGGTACACTGAAGCTTTCTTT
TRBV18,TRBJ2-3,16,.,.,CASSLQQPQSTDTQYF,TGTGCCAGCTCACTTCAACAACCCCAAAGCACAGATACGCAGTATTTT
TRBV6-2/TRBV6-3,TRBJ2-7,16,TRBD1,once,CASSALAGTGSYEQYF,TGTGCCAGCAGTGCCTTAGCCGGGACAGGCTCCTACGAGCAGTACTTC
TRBV4-1,TRBJ2-7,15,TRBD1,.,CASSLIQGAENEQYF,TGCGCCAGCAGCCTTATACAGGGGGCTGAGAACGAGCAGTACTTC
TRBV18,TRBJ2-1,13,.,.,CASSPQGYNEQFF,TGTGCCAGCTCACCCCAGGGTTATAATGAGCAGTTCTTC
TRBV19,TRBJ1-2,16,.,.,CASSVNPQGRGNGYTF,TGTGCCAGTAGTGTAAACCCCCAGGGCAGAGGCAATGGCTACACCTTC
TRBV6-5,TRBJ2-7,12,.,once,CASRGLPYEQYF,TGTGCCAGCAGAGGACTACCCTACGAGCAGTACTTC
TRBV15,TRBJ2-7,14,.,.,CATEAQLNSYEQYF,TGTGCCACCGAAGCACAGCTTAACTCCTACGAGCAGTACTTC
TRBV7-3,TRBJ2-1,16,TRBD2,.,CASSQGLAGMRNEQFF,TGTGCCAGCAGCCAAGGACTAGCGGGGATGAGGAATGAGCAGTTCTTC
TRBV19,TRBJ2-7,13,TRBD1,.,CASPTPGQGDLYF,TGTGCCAGTCCTACTCCGGGACAGGGGGATTTGTACTTC
TRBV3-1/TRBV3-2,TRBJ2-3,15,.,.,CASSQDTSPPDTQYF,TGTGCCAGCAGCCAAGATACTTCCCCCCCAGATACGCAGTATTTT
TRBV6-6,TRBJ2-7,14,TRBD1,.,CASSWDRGRYEQYF,TGTGCCAGCAGTTGGGACAGGGGAAGATACGAGCAGTACTTC
TRBV19,TRBJ2-5,17,TRBD2,.,CASTGGGASGTQETQYF,TGTGCCAGTACAGGCGGGGGGGCCTCGGGCACCCAAGAGACCCAGTACTTC
TRBV18,TRBJ2-2,16,TRBD1,.,CASSGRTGPNTGELFF,TGTGCCAGCTCGGGTAGGACAGGGCCGAACACCGGGGAGCTGTTTTTT
TRBV18,TRBJ2-5,14,TRBD1,once,CASSPRGRLETQYF,TGTGCCAGCTCACCAAGGGGGCGGCTTGAGACCCAGTACTTC
TRBV30,TRBJ1-2,15,.,.,CAWSPGQLFNYGYTF,TGTGCCTGGAGTCCAGGACAGCTCTTTAACTATGGCTACACCTTC
TRBV2,TRBJ1-5,15,TRBD1,.,CASTLGTGGNQPQHF,TGTGCCAGCACCCTCGGGACAGGGGGTAATCAGCCCCAGCATTTT
TRBV6-2/TRBV6-3,TRBJ2-5,15,TRBD2,once,CASSSPRLAEETQYF,TGTGCCAGCAGTTCCCCCCGACTAGCCGAAGAGACCCAGTACTTC
TRBV28,TRBJ2-1,16,TRBD1,.,CASSSPAGQAYNEQFF,TGTGCCAGCAGTTCTCCCGCGGGACAGGCCTACAATGAGCAGTTCTTC
TRBV6-5,TRBJ1-1,13,TRBD1,.,CASSSTGRAEAFF,TGTGCCAGCAGTTCGACAGGGAGAGCTGAAGCTTTCTTT
TRBV11-3,TRBJ2-7,14,.,.,CASSLDRYGGEQYF,TGTGCCAGCAGCTTAGACCGCTATGGTGGCGAGCAGTACTTC